The T cell receptor (beta chain) described here comes from a study of blood T cells in healthy people across ages. Overall study results and limits: Strong correlation existed between TCR beta diversity and naive T cell percentage.

Germline CDR1 and CDR2: MDHEN and SYDVKM. The trim removed 3 bases at V and 6 bases at J, leaving 7 bases unmatched. The CDR3 is 15 amino acids. This clonotype was picked up a small number of times. Its matching antigen is unknown. A sample-barcoded 5' primer and a J-beta primer mix were used in a second PCR of roughly 7 to 11 cycles. MiXCR was run by TCRdb on the 5' RACE reads, yielding one entry per CDR3 protein. The sample lists approximately 900,000 distinct CDR3 sequences; about 27% were seen once. This same sample was also part of a study on T cells of mothers and their children.

The clonotype was recovered from a woman in her thirties or forties in good health. Sample: blood. The chain employs TRBV28 and TRBJ1-1; 10 nucleotides line up with TRBD1. This CDR3 reads CASSLGGQGVSEAFF. CDR3 DNA sequence: TGTGCCAGCAGTTTGGGAGGACAGGGGGTTTCTGAAGCTTTCTTT.